What follows is one T cell receptor (beta chain) and its context. Different DNA sequences within this sample yield the same CDR3. Positive CCR7 selection of CD45RO-negative cells yielded the naive CD8 cells, and terminally differentiated effector memory CD45RA+ cells were excluded. Some 29,000 T cell genomes (approximately 180 ng DNA) went into each sorted-subset replicate. TCRdb's copy holds only in-frame clones and misses some; the assay was immunoSEQ multiplex PCR. The sample has about 2,100,000 clones; roughly 91% are singletons. These data originate in a study of shared clonotypes between healthy human individuals. CDR3 size: 15 residues. Germline-derived CDR1 and CDR2 are MNHEY and SVGAGI. V gave up 0 bases and J gave up 0 bases, with 8 bases separating them.

Specimen: naive CD8+ T cells from PBMCs. This TCR was recovered from a man aged 18-30 years in good health. Some clones in this sample may be carry-over from other donors' samples. The gene calls are TRBV6-5 and TRBJ1-1; D unclear. CDR3 in DNA: TGTGCCAGCAGTTACTCAGGAGGACTGAACACTGAAGCTTTCTTT. It is translated as CASSYSGGLNTEAFF.